This TCR beta chain originates from a study of blood T cell repertoires in COVID-19. The V segment lost 5 bases and the J segment 5 bases; nucleotides outside the gene matches: 9. This CDR3 region has 15 residues. Germline CDR1 is SGHTA and CDR2 is FQGNSA. Grouping used clinical history reported by participants in a survey and questionnaire. The data were produced by immunoSEQ multiplex PCR, yet TCRdb's version contains in-frame clones alone and is incomplete. In the table there are roughly 170,000 clones, 81% of which are singletons. The sample consisted of PBMCs or T cells enriched from blood (not recorded which). The TCR was taken from a middle-aged woman with acute COVID-19. J is TRBJ1-1 and V is TRBV7-2, with 9 bases fitting TRBD1. CDR3 bases: TGTGCCAGCAGCCCCGGACAGGGGAGGGAAACTGAAGCTTTCTTT. This encodes CASSPGQGRETEAFF.